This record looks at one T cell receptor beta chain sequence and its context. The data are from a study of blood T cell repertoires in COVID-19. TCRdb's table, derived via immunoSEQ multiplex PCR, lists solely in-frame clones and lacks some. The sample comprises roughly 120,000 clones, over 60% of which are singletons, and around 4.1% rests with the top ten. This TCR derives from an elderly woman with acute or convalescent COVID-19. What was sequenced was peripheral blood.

The CDR3 protein is CASQAGSGNTIYF. The CDR3, as DNA: TGTGCCAGCCAGGCGGGCTCTGGAAACACCATATATTTT. This chain links TRBV3-1 (or the pseudogene TRBV3-2) with TRBJ1-3, with unresolved D. CDR1 and CDR2 (germline): LGHDT, YNNKEL (reference sequence). V was shortened by 8 bases and J by 0 bases, with 8 bases between the two germline ends. The CDR3 spans 13 residues.